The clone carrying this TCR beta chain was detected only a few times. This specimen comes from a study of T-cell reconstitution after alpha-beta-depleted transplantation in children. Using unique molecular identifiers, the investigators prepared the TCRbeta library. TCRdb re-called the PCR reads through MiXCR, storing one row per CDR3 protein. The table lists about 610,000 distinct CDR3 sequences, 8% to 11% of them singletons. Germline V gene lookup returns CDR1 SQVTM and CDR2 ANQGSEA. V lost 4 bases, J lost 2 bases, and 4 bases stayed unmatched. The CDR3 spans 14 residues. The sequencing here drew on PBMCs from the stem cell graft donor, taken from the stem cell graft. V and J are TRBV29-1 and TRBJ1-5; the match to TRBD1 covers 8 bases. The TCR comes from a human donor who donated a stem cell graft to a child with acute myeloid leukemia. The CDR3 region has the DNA TGCAGCGTTGGGGGGGGACAGGGCAATCAGCCCCAGCATTTT. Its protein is CSVGGGQGNQPQHF. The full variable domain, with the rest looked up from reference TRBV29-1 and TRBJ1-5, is SAVISQKPSRDICQRGTSLTIQCQVDSQVTMMFWYRQQPGQSLTLIATANQGSEATYESGFVIDKFPISRPNLTFSTLTVSNMSPEDSSIYLCSVGGGQGNQPQHFGDGTRLSIL.